Below are 15 T cell receptor beta chains sequenced from a single sample in a study of cytomegalovirus exposure and HLA in healthy donors. Primers included in the PCR were 60 Vbeta and 13 Jbeta primers. The assay was immunoSEQ multiplex PCR, and TCRdb's table has in-frame clones only and misses some. The sample lists 150,000 to 200,000 clones, around 75% occurring once. Sequences were obtained from PBMCs. The receptor set was obtained from a man aged 18 to 30 in good health and CMV-seropositive.

The rearrangement links TRBV29-1 to TRBJ2-7; D not certain. This CDR3 has 14 amino acids. V shed 0 bases and J shed 1 base, with 10 bases lying between them. CDR1 and CDR2 (germline): SQVTM, ANQGSEA. CDR3 protein: CSVEDLRESYEQYF. The CDR3 DNA is TGCAGCGTTGAAGATCTCCGAGAGTCCTACGAGCAGTACTTC.

This CDR3 is CASSYAPRADTEAFF. The DNA for the CDR3 is TGTGCCAGCAGTTACGCCCCCAGGGCGGACACTGAAGCTTTCTTT. The chain links TRBV6-5 to TRBJ1-1, with D perhaps TRBD1 (5 bases). The germline V and J ends were trimmed by 2 bases and 3 bases, with 13 bases remaining between them. Germline V gives CDR1 MNHEY, CDR2 SVGAGI. The CDR3 spans 15 residues.

The rearrangement links TRBV19 to TRBJ2-1, with 11 bases identical to TRBD2. Germline lookup yields CDR1 LNHDA and CDR2 SQIVND (reference sequence). V lost 2 bases and J lost 5; bases outside the gene matches: 5. This CDR3 has 16 residues. The CDR3 nucleotides read TGTGCCAGTAGTATAAAGTTTAGCGGGAGGGACAATGAGCAGTTCTTC. Translating gives CASSIKFSGRDNEQFF.

V is TRBV15 and J is TRBJ2-2, with 7 bases matching TRBD2. The CDR3 consists of 20 residues. Germline CDR1 is LNHNV and CDR2 is YYDKDF (reference sequence). Losses at the gene ends were 0 bases for V and 6 bases for J; bases not matched to a gene: 19. The DNA of the CDR3 is TGTGCCACCAGCAGAGATAATTGGCGAGGCGCGGGAGTGGCGGCCGGGGAGCTGTTTTTT. Its protein is CATSRDNWRGAGVAAGELFF.

The V gene is TRBV19, the J gene TRBJ2-7; a possible D gene is TRBD2 (5 bases). Per germline, CDR1 LNHDA and CDR2 SQIVND (reference sequence). The CDR3 loop spans 13 amino acids. V shed 2 bases and J shed 6 bases, with 11 bases lying between them. DNA for the CDR3: TGTGCCAGTAGTATAAGCTTGGGGAGCGAGCAGTACTTC. It specifies CASSISLGSEQYF.

Only one count was recorded for this clone. This chain links TRBV5-1 with TRBJ2-7, with 8 bases aligning to TRBD2. The germline CDR1 and CDR2 sequences are SGHRS and YFSETQ. The ends lost 0 bases at V and 2 bases at J; junction bases unmatched: 1. The CDR3 extends over 14 amino acids. The CDR3 sequence: CASSLAGGPYEQYF. CDR3 sequence (DNA): TGCGCCAGCAGCTTGGCGGGAGGGCCCTACGAGCAGTACTTC.

The chain has TRBV5-1 and TRBJ1-1; 8 bases match TRBD1. The V gene's germline CDR1 is SGHRS and CDR2 YFSETQ. J lost 2 bases, V lost 0 bases, and 6 bases had no gene match. The CDR3 totals 16 residues. The CDR3, as DNA: TGCGCCAGCAGCTTGGCCCCTGGGACAGGTAACACTGAAGCTTTCTTT. Its translation: CASSLAPGTGNTEAFF.

This clone was observed once. The V call is TRBV6-1, the J call TRBJ2-7, with TRBD1 matching over 8 bases. The CDR3 has 15 residues. J lost 3 bases, V lost 4 bases, and 8 bases had no gene match. Looked up from germline, CDR1 is MNHNS and CDR2 is SASEGT. CDR3 DNA: TGTGCCAGCAGTGTAGGGCAGGGGGCTGTCTACGAGCAGTACTTC. This encodes CASSVGQGAVYEQYF.

The rearrangement joins TRBV2 to TRBJ2-5; 8 bases match TRBD2. Germline CDR1 and CDR2: SNHLY and FYNNEI. V lost 8 bases and J lost 1; bases outside the gene matches: 9. This CDR3 has 15 residues. The CDR3, as DNA: TGTGCCAGCGTTACTAGCGGAACACTCCAAGAGACCCAGTACTTC. This gives the protein CASVTSGTLQETQYF.

The V and J genes are TRBV5-4 and TRBJ2-2, with D unclear. Trimming shortened V by 6 bases and J by 3 bases, and 18 bases separated the two germline ends. Germline V gives CDR1 SGHNT, CDR2 YYREEE (reference sequence). CDR3 length: 16 amino acids. The CDR3 loop reads CASTPGGERYTGELFF. The CDR3 DNA is TGTGCCAGCACCCCTGGCGGAGAGCGTTACACCGGGGAGCTGTTTTTT.

Concerning this clone: One end of the junction fails to match germline, which may point to a read error. The V gene is TRBV7-8, the J gene TRBJ1-1; D is possibly TRBD1 (6 bases). The CDR3 is 15 residues long. Germline V gives CDR1 SGHVS, CDR2 FQNEAQ. DNA for the CDR3: TGTTCCAGCAGCACACTCACAGGGAGGGGCACTGAAGCTTTCTTT. Its translation is CSSSTLTGRGTEAFF.

The V call is TRBV15, the J call TRBJ2-7; D ambiguous. This CDR3 region has 12 residues. Per germline, CDR1 LNHNV and CDR2 YYDKDF (reference sequence). Trimming removed 5 bases from V and 6 bases from J, with 11 bases in between. CDR3 loop: CATSQTTGEQYF. The CDR3 nucleotides read TGTGCCACCAGCCAAACGACGGGCGAGCAGTACTTC.

A remark on this clone: Other DNA sequences from this sample encode an identical CDR3 as well. V and J are TRBV7-3 and TRBJ2-1, with D possibly TRBD2 on 6 matching bases. This CDR3 comprises 15 residues. The germline V gene encodes CDR1 SGHTA and CDR2 FQGTGA. Trimming removed 2 bases at V and 4 bases at J, with 12 bases between. The CDR3 here is CASSLRGAPYNEQFF. CDR3 DNA: TGTGCCAGCAGCTTACGCGGGGCCCCTTACAATGAGCAGTTCTTC.

This sequence joins TRBV7-8 and TRBJ2-2; 8 bases are a match to TRBD1. Trimming removed 4 bases from V and 1 base from J; junction bases left unmatched: 5. CDR1 and CDR2 (germline): SGHVS, FQNEAQ. CDR3 size: 16 residues. CDR3 amino acids: CASSSRQGMNTGELFF. DNA of the CDR3: TGTGCCAGCAGCTCACGACAGGGGATGAACACCGGGGAGCTGTTTTTT.

The chain links TRBV18 to TRBJ1-1; possibly TRBD1 for D (5 bases). Per germline, CDR1 KGHSH and CDR2 LQKENI. The CDR3 loop spans 15 amino acids. The V and J ends lost 3 bases and 4 bases respectively, with 15 bases between them. CDR3 sequence (DNA): TGTGCCAGCTCACCTACGGACAAAACGGCCACTGAAGCTTTCTTT. Translating gives CASSPTDKTATEAFF.